This passage covers 30 T cell receptor beta chains from one sample sequenced in a study of lung T cells in sarcoidosis with Löfgren's syndrome. TCRdb re-analysed the reads in MiXCR, keeping a single row per CDR3 protein. The table has more than 8,500 distinct CDR3 sequences, about 20% seen once. Material: CD4+ T cells from bronchoalveolar lavage. These receptors came from a human donor with sarcoidosis (Löfgren's syndrome or another form), or a control subject (not recorded which).

In the case of this clonotype: A much larger clonotype is one base distant, so this may be a read error. The chain couples TRBV30 to TRBJ2-3, with 7 bases identical to TRBD1. The CDR3 spans 14 residues. Germline assignment: CDR1 GTSNPN and CDR2 SVGIG (reference sequence). CDR3 sequence (DNA): TGTTCCTGGAGCGCCACAGGGGACACAGATACGCAGTATTTT. Its translation is CSWSATGDTDTQYF.

The chain carries TRBV7-2 and TRBJ2-1; 7 bases are a match to TRBD2. Looked up from germline, CDR1 is SGHTA and CDR2 is FQGNSA. The CDR3 is made up of 15 amino acids. Losses at the gene ends were 5 bases for V and 4 bases for J; bases not matched to a gene: 8. The CDR3 reads CASSPGLPSYNEQFF. The CDR3 coding sequence is TGTGCCAGCAGCCCGGGACTACCGTCTTACAATGAGCAGTTCTTC.

The chain employs TRBV10-3 and TRBJ2-7; D possibly corresponds to TRBD2 (6 bases). Germline V lookup: CDR1 ENHRY, CDR2 SYGVKD. Trimming cost V 4 bases and J 6 bases, with 10 bases left between them. The CDR3 length is 12 residues. The DNA for the CDR3 is TGTGCCATCAGTGGGCTGGGGGGCGAGCAGTACTTC. As protein: CAISGLGGEQYF.

This clonotype was recorded many times. The junction shows a germline mismatch at one end, possibly a read error. V gene TRBV18 combines with J gene TRBJ2-1; tentatively, D is TRBD2 (5 bases). From germline, CDR1 is KGHSH and CDR2 LQKENI. There are 18 residues in the CDR3. The chain's CDR3 is CTSSPSPRRGRSYNEQFF. The CDR3, as DNA: TGTACCAGCTCACCGTCACCGAGACGGGGTCGCTCCTACAATGAGCAGTTCTTC.

The sample holds many counts of this clonotype. The CDR3 DNA is TGTGCCAGCAGCTTAGCCACGGGCGGGGAGCTGTTTTTT. Translating it yields CASSLATGGELFF. The chain recombines TRBV7-6 with TRBJ2-2; D remains unclear. V was cut by 0 bases and J by 7 bases, with 6 bases left in between. Germline lookup yields CDR1 SGHVS and CDR2 FNYEAQ. The CDR3 consists of 13 residues.

By share, this clonotype ranks as medium-sized. The chain uses TRBV27 and TRBJ1-5; D might be TRBD1 (6 bases). Germline CDR1 is MNHEY and CDR2 is SMNVEV (reference sequence). V was clipped by 5 bases and J by 7 bases, with 18 bases between them. CDR3 size: 15 residues. The CDR3 sequence: CASSPLGGGAQPQHF. The CDR3 DNA is TGTGCCAGCAGTCCCTTGGGGGGCGGGGCACAGCCCCAGCATTTT.

About this clonotype: A much bigger clone sits one base away, suggesting this may be a read error. V usage is TRBV7-2 and J usage is TRBJ2-3, with TRBD2 as a possible D gene (5 bases). This CDR3 region has 12 residues. Looked up from germline, CDR1 is SGHTA and CDR2 is FQGNSA. V was pared by 5 bases and J by 4 bases, with 7 bases between. The CDR3, as DNA: TGTGCCAGCAGCAACGGGGCAGATACGCAGTATTTT. Residues: CASSNGADTQYF.

This clonotype was observed at least ten times. V is TRBV20-1 and J is TRBJ2-7, with 7 nucleotides matching TRBD2. The CDR3 is made up of 13 amino acids. V lost 5 bases to trimming and J lost 2 bases; unmatched junction nucleotides: 6. The germline gives CDR1 DFQATT, CDR2 SNEGSKA (reference sequence). In nucleotides, the CDR3 is TGCAGTGCTGGCCCGGGGGGAACCTACGAGCAGTACTTC. Translation: CSAGPGGTYEQYF.

This clonotype was picked up many times. The chain has TRBV6-1 and TRBJ1-3; TRBD1 might be the D (6 bases). The CDR3 runs to 15 residues. V lost 1 base to trimming and J lost 2 bases, with 9 bases between them. Germline V lookup: CDR1 MNHNS, CDR2 SASEGT. CDR3 amino acids: CASSEGAGAGNTIYF. Written as DNA, the CDR3 is TGTGCCAGCAGTGAAGGAGCAGGGGCTGGAAACACCATATATTTT.

Turning to this clonotype: A much larger clone differs from this one at a single base, so this may be a read error. The gene calls are TRBV18 and TRBJ2-2; tentative D call: TRBD2 (5 bases). This CDR3 has 16 amino acids. CDR1 KGHSH and CDR2 LQKENI come from the germline V gene. The CDR3 sequence: CVSSPSGRGGAGELFF. For the CDR3, the DNA is TGTGTCAGCTCACCAAGTGGAAGAGGAGGCGCCGGGGAGCTGTTTTTT.

Details on this clonotype: This may be a read error, as it is one base from a much larger clone. The chain uses TRBV29-1 and TRBJ2-2; 9 bases fit TRBD1. The V gene's germline CDR1 is SQVTM and CDR2 ANQGSEA. The CDR3 length is 12 residues. In DNA form, the CDR3 reads TGCGGCGCCGGGACAGGGACCGGGGAGCTGTTTTTT. This gives the protein CGAGTGTGELFF.

This clonotype was seen repeatedly, ten times or more. The CDR3, as DNA: TGTGCCAGCAGCCCAAGACGGGGGGAGACCCAGTACTTC. This codes for CASSPRRGETQYF. The chain joins TRBV7-3 to TRBJ2-5; D might be TRBD2 (6 bases). CDR3 length: 13 residues. Trimming cost V 5 bases and J 5 bases, with 12 bases left between them. Germline CDR1 and CDR2: SGHTA and FQGTGA. The full variable domain, completed using reference TRBV7-3 and TRBJ2-5, is GAGVSQTPSNKVTEKGKYVELRCDPISGHTALYWYRQSLGQGPEFLIYFQGTGAADDSGLPNDRFFAVRPEGSVSTLKIQRTERGDSAVYLCASSPRRGETQYFGPGTRLLVL.

V is TRBV7-3 and J is TRBJ2-3, with 10 bases aligning to TRBD2. V dropped 6 bases and J dropped 4; count of bases not matched to a gene: 7. CDR3 length equals 15 residues. The germline V gene has CDR1 SGHTA and CDR2 FQGTGA. The chain's CDR3 is CASSVASGGADTQYF. In DNA form, the CDR3 reads TGTGCCAGCAGTGTGGCTAGCGGGGGCGCAGATACGCAGTATTTT.

This clonotype is medium-sized (0.01 to 0.1%) by share. J is TRBJ1-5 and V is TRBV20-1; D is possibly TRBD1 (5 bases). V was trimmed by 1 base and J by 0 bases, leaving 13 bases between them. CDR1 is DFQATT and CDR2 is SNEGSKA in the germline V gene (reference sequence). This CDR3 is built from 16 residues. DNA of the CDR3: TGCAGTGCTAGAGTCGGGGGAGCATATAGCAATCAGCCCCAGCATTTT. Amino acids: CSARVGGAYSNQPQHF.

In the case of this clonotype: Given a much more abundant clone one base away, this may be a read error. V is TRBV5-4 and J is TRBJ2-7; the D is unclear. V was trimmed by 3 bases and J by 3 bases, leaving 19 bases between them. Germline V gives CDR1 SGHNT, CDR2 YYREEE (reference sequence). This CDR3 spans 16 amino acids. The CDR3: CASSYPARPRYYEQYF. The DNA for the CDR3 is TGTGCCAGCAGCTACCCGGCGCGCCCGAGGTACTACGAGCAGTACTTC.

CDR3 nucleotides: TGTGCCAGCAGCCGGGACAGGTCTGATGTCGGCTACACCTTC. Translation gives CASSRDRSDVGYTF. The chain couples TRBV7-6 to TRBJ1-2; 8 bases align to TRBD1. Germline loops: CDR1 SGHVS, CDR2 FNYEAQ. Trimming took 5 bases from V and 8 from J; bases not matched to a gene: 10. The length of the CDR3 is 14 residues.

This clonotype is termed medium-sized. The chain joins TRBV6-1 to TRBJ2-2, with TRBD1 identical over 7 bases. CDR1 and CDR2 from the germline V gene are MNHNS and SASEGT. CDR3 length: 15 residues. After removal of 5 bases from V and 3 bases from J, the junction contained 6 bases not matched to a gene. The CDR3 region is CASSQDRSYTGELFF. CDR3 DNA sequence: TGTGCCAGCAGTCAGGACAGGAGCTACACCGGGGAGCTGTTTTTT.

This clonotype was recorded a few times. The chain combines TRBV6-6 with TRBJ2-7; 14 bases line up with TRBD2. The CDR3 extends over 17 amino acids. Germline V gene data show CDR1 as MNHNY and CDR2 as SVGAGI (reference sequence). Trimming removed 2 bases from V and 0 bases from J; junction bases left unmatched: 3. CDR3 bases: TGTGCCAGCAGTTACCGGACTAGCGGGGGGACCTCCTACGAGCAGTACTTC. This gives the protein CASSYRTSGGTSYEQYF.

This clonotype is medium-sized. The chain recombines TRBV28 with TRBJ1-5, with D unresolved. Germline V gives CDR1 MDHEN, CDR2 SYDVKM. The V gene lost 5 bases and the J gene lost 6 bases, with 8 bases spanning the gap. This CDR3 is built from 12 residues. CDR3 region: CASSPPGQPQHF. CDR3 nucleotides: TGTGCCAGCAGTCCTCCAGGTCAGCCCCAGCATTTT.

This clonotype turned up a few times. The gene calls are TRBV27 and TRBJ2-1; 9 bases fit TRBD2. Trimming cost V 2 bases and J 7 bases; bases outside gene matches: 9. The CDR3 sequence is 16 residues long. CDR1 MNHEY and CDR2 SMNVEV come from the germline V gene (reference sequence). CDR3 sequence reads: CASSLNGGRARNEQFF. CDR3 bases: TGTGCCAGCAGTTTAAACGGCGGGAGGGCCAGGAATGAGCAGTTCTTC.

At least ten counts were recorded for this clonotype. This sequence joins TRBV18 and TRBJ2-5; 8 nucleotides line up with TRBD1. The germline V gene encodes CDR1 KGHSH and CDR2 LQKENI. The CDR3 extends over 13 amino acids. V shed 5 bases, J shed 2 bases, and the junction held 1 base outside the gene matches. The CDR3 loop reads CASSRDRQETQYF. The CDR3 DNA is TGTGCCAGCTCAAGGGACAGGCAAGAGACCCAGTACTTC.

This clonotype was counted at least ten times. The V call is TRBV28, the J call TRBJ2-1; 10 nucleotides agree with TRBD2. This CDR3 is built from 16 residues. Unmatched junction bases numbered 10, after V lost 3 bases and J lost 8 bases. Germline CDR1 and CDR2: MDHEN and SYDVKM. CDR3 amino acids: CASSFILKAGGDEQFF. The CDR3, as DNA: TGTGCCAGCAGTTTTATTTTGAAAGCGGGAGGGGATGAGCAGTTCTTC.

This clonotype was recorded many times. The V gene is TRBV12-3 or TRBV12-4, the J gene TRBJ2-3; the match to TRBD2 covers 7 bases. The trim removed 3 bases at V and 2 bases at J, leaving 5 bases unmatched. The CDR3 is 15 amino acids. In DNA, the CDR3 is TGTGCCAGCAGTTTTGCCGGGACTACCACAGATACGCAGTATTTT. Amino acids: CASSFAGTTTDTQYF.

This clonotype was counted at least ten times. The chain carries TRBV7-8 and TRBJ2-7, with D hard to call. V was pared by 1 base and J by 0 bases, with 4 bases between. From germline, CDR1 is SGHVS and CDR2 FQNEAQ. This CDR3 region has 13 residues. DNA for the CDR3: TGTGCCAGCAGCTTAGGTGTCTCCTACGAGCAGTACTTC. Translating gives CASSLGVSYEQYF.

This clonotype occurred a few times. The J gene is TRBJ2-1, the V gene TRBV6-6, with 7 bases lining up with TRBD2. CDR1 is MNHNY, CDR2 SVGAGI, per germline (reference sequence). Unmatched junction bases numbered 7, after V lost 2 bases and J lost 0 bases. CDR3 size: 17 residues. CDR3 coding DNA: TGTGCCAGCAGTTACGCCCCGGCTAGCGGCTCCTACAATGAGCAGTTCTTC. It encodes CASSYAPASGSYNEQFF.

As concerns this clonotype: The germline gene is not matched at one end of the junction; a read error may be the cause. The J gene is TRBJ2-3, the V gene TRBV20-1; D may correspond to TRBD1 or TRBD2 (6 bases each). This CDR3 region has 13 residues. Germline V gene lookup returns CDR1 DFQATT and CDR2 SNEGSKA (reference sequence). CDR3 sequence: CSAKGGDTDTQYF. For the CDR3, the DNA is TGCAGCGCTAAGGGGGGAGACACAGATACGCAGTATTTT.

This clonotype was counted ten times or more. CDR3 protein: CASSSAAGGLNEQFF. CDR3 nucleotides: TGCGCCAGCAGCTCGGCGGCGGGGGGGCTAAATGAGCAGTTCTTC. The chain recombines TRBV5-1 with TRBJ2-1, with 9 bases aligning to TRBD2. The CDR3 is 15 residues long. J lost 7 bases, V lost 3 bases, and 8 bases had no gene match. CDR1 is SGHRS, CDR2 YFSETQ, per germline. The whole variable domain, filled in from reference TRBV5-1 and TRBJ2-1, reads KAGVTQTPRYLIKTRGQQVTLSCSPISGHRSVSWYQQTPGQGLQFLFEYFSETQRNKGNFPGRFSGRQFSNSRSEMNVSTLELGDSALYLCASSSAAGGLNEQFFGPGTRLTVL.

A remark on this clonotype: This could be a read error, since a much larger clone is one nucleotide away. The chain links TRBV11-2 to TRBJ2-6, with 9 positions matching TRBD1. The CDR3 is made up of 17 amino acids. The ends lost 8 bases at V and 2 bases at J; junction bases unmatched: 10. Germline V gene lookup returns CDR1 SGHAT and CDR2 FQNNGV. CDR3 bases: TGTGCCAGCCAGGTGGGGACAGGGTCCCCTGGGGCCAACGTCCTGACTTTC. It encodes CASQVGTGSPGANVLTF. Full variable domain (rest looked up from reference TRBV11-2 and TRBJ2-6): EAGVAQSPRYKIIEKRQSVAFWCNPISGHATLYWYQQILGQGPKLLIQFQNNGVVDDSQLPKDRFSAERLKGVDSTLKIQPAKLEDSAVYLCASQVGTGSPGANVLTFGAGSRLTVL.

In this sample, this clonotype turned up many times. The V and J genes are TRBV18 and TRBJ2-3; D ambiguous. V lost 3 bases and J 0 bases, leaving 10 bases between the germline ends. The germline CDR1 and CDR2 sequences are KGHSH and LQKENI. This CDR3 is built from 15 residues. CDR3 residues: CASSPAYTSTDTQYF. DNA of the CDR3: TGTGCCAGCTCACCGGCCTATACTAGCACAGATACGCAGTATTTT.

This clonotype showed up many times. V usage is TRBV20-1 and J usage is TRBJ2-7; no clear D gene. CDR3 length equals 10 residues. V was clipped by 4 bases and J by 4 bases, with 5 bases between them. Per the germline V gene, CDR1 is DFQATT and CDR2 is SNEGSKA (reference sequence). CDR3 sequence: CSANGYEQYF. DNA of the CDR3: TGCAGTGCTAACGGGTACGAGCAGTACTTC.